Sequencing of this TCR beta chain was carried out in a study of cytomegalovirus exposure and HLA in healthy donors. Turning to this clone: Other DNA variants within this sample encode the same CDR3.

The protocol was immunoSEQ multiplex PCR, while the TCRdb copy is restricted to in-frame clones and leaves out a portion. The repertoire holds just under 65,000 clones, with 85% to 95% as singletons. The source is a woman aged 18-35 years in good health and CMV-seropositive. The sample taken for sequencing was PBMCs.

This CDR3 reads CASSLDRGQPQHF. The CDR3 DNA sequence: TGTGCCAGCAGCTTGGACAGGGGTCAGCCCCAGCATTTT. The chain carries TRBV5-4 and TRBJ1-5, with 7 bases matching TRBD1. CDR1 and CDR2 from the germline V gene are SGHNT and YYREEE (reference sequence). This CDR3 region has 13 residues. J lost 6 bases, V lost 0 bases, and 0 bases had no gene match.